This T cell receptor beta chain emerged from a study of beta chain features in type 1 diabetes. Expressed TCRB transcripts got sequenced, as all isolated RNA was reverse transcribed. Repertoires were generated with immunoSEQ multiplex PCR, while TCRdb's copy carries only in-frame clones and drops some. The table shows about 140,000 clones, with approximately 10% occurring only once. Sorting that relied on CD45RO/CCR7/CD25/CD127/CD95/CD27 yielded CD4+ naive, central memory, regulatory and stem cell-like memory cells. This clone was detected only a few times. Antigen specificity is unknown. Germline values: CDR1 SEHNR, CDR2 FQNEAQ (reference sequence). V dropped 5 bases and J dropped 5; count of bases not matched to a gene: 7. This CDR3 is 15 amino acids long. Study-wide results and caveats: Fewer insertions but more deletions were seen at VDJ junctions in type 1 diabetes patients. Significant though moderate, a shortening of TCRB CDR3s appeared in all four CD4+ subsets of Type 1 diabetes patients.

Material: central memory CD4+ T cells from blood. The chain is built from TRBV7-9 and TRBJ2-1, with 9 bases fitting TRBD2. This clonotype originated in a woman in her thirties or forties in good health. DNA for the CDR3: TGTGCCAGCAGCCCGTCTAGCGGGGCCCACAATGAGCAGTTCTTC. Its protein product is CASSPSSGAHNEQFF.